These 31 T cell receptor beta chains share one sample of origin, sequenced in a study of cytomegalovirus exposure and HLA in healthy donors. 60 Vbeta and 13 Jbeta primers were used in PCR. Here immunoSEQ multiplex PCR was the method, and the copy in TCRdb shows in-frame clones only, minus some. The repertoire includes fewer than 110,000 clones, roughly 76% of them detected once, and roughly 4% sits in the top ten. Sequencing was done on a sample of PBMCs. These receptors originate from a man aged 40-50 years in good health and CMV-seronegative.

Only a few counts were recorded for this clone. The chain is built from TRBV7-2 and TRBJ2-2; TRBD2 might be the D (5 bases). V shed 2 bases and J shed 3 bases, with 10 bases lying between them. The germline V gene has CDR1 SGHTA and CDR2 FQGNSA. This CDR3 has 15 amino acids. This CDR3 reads CASSLPRLYTGELFF. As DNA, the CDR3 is TGTGCCAGCAGCTTACCCCGACTATACACCGGGGAGCTGTTTTTT.

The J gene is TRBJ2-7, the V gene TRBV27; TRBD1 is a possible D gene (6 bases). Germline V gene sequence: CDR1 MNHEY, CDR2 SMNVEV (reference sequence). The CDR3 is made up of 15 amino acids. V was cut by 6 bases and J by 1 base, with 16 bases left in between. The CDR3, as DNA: TGTGCCAGCAGATACAGGGATCCATCATCCTACGAGCAGTACGTC. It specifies CASRYRDPSSYEQYV.

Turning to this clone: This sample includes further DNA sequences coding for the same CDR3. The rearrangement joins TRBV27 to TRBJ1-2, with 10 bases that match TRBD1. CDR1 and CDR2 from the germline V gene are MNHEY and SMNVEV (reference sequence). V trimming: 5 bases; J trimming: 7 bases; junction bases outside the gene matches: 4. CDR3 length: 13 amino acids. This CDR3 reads CASSRQGAGGYTF. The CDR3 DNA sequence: TGTGCCAGCAGTCGACAGGGGGCTGGTGGCTACACCTTC.

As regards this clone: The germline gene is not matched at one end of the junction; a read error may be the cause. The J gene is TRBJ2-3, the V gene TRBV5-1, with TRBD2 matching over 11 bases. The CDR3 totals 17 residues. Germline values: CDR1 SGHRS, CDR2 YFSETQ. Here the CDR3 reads CPSFLAGGPFGADTQYF. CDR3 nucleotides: TGCCCCAGCTTCCTAGCGGGGGGCCCCTTCGGAGCAGATACGCAGTATTTT. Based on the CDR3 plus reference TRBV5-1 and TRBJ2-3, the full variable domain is KAGVTQTPRYLIKTRGQQVTLSCSPISGHRSVSWYQQTPGQGLQFLFEYFSETQRNKGNFPGRFSGRQFSNSRSEMNVSTLELGDSALYLCPSFLAGGPFGADTQYFGPGTRLTVL.

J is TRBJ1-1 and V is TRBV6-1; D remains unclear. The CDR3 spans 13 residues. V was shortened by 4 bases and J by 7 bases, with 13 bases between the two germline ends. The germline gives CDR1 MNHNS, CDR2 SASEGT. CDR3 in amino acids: CASSGYQRNEAFF. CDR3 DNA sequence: TGTGCCAGCAGTGGATATCAGAGGAATGAAGCTTTCTTT.

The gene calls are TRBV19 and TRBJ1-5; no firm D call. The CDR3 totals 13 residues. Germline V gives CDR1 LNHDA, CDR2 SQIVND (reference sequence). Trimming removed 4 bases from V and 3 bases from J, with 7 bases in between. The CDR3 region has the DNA TGTGCCAGTAGTAGGCAGTTCAATCAGCCCCAGCATTTT. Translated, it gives CASSRQFNQPQHF. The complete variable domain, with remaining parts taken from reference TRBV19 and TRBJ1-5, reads DGGITQSPKYLFRKEGQNVTLSCEQNLNHDAMYWYRQDPGQGLRLIYYSQIVNDFQKGDIAEGYSVSREKKESFPLTVTSAQKNPTAFYLCASSRQFNQPQHFGDGTRLSIL.

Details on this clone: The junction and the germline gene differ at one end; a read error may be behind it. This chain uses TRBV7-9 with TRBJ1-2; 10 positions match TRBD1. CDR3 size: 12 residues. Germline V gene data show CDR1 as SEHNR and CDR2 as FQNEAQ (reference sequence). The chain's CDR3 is CSSSSGQGGYTF. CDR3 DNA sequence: TGTTCCAGCAGCTCGGGACAGGGGGGCTACACCTTC.

The DNA of the CDR3 is TGTGCCAGCAGTGATGTCGCCACAGGGAGAGGAGAAAAACTGTTTTTT. This encodes CASSDVATGRGEKLFF. The J gene is TRBJ1-4, the V gene TRBV25-1, with a tentative D call TRBD1 (6 bases). Trimming removed 3 bases from V and 8 bases from J, with 19 bases in between. This CDR3 comprises 16 residues. CDR1 and CDR2 from the germline V gene are MGHDK and SYGVNS.

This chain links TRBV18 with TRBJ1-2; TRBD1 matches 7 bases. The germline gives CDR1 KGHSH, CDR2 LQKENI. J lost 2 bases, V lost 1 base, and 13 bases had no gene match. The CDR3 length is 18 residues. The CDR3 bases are TGTGCCAGCTCACCACAGGAGGGGGCACAAGGATTCAACTATGGCTACACCTTC. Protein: CASSPQEGAQGFNYGYTF. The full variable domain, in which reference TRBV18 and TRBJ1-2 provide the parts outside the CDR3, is NAGVMQNPRHLVRRRGQEARLRCSPMKGHSHVYWYRQLPEEGLKFMVYLQKENIIDESGMPKERFSAEFPKEGPSILRIQQVVRGDSAAYFCASSPQEGAQGFNYGYTFGSGTRLTVV.

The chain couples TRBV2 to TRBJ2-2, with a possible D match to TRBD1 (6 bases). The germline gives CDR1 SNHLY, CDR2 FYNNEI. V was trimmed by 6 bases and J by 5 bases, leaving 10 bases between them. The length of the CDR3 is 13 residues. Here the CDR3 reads CASRVGTTGELFF. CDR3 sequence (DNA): TGTGCCAGCAGGGTGGGGACAACCGGGGAGCTGTTTTTT.

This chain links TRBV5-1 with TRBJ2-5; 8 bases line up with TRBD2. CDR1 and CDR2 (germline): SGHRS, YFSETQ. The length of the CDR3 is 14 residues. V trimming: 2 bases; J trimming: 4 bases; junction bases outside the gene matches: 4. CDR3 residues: CASSLSGGGETQYF. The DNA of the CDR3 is TGCGCCAGCAGCTTAAGCGGGGGAGGAGAGACCCAGTACTTC.

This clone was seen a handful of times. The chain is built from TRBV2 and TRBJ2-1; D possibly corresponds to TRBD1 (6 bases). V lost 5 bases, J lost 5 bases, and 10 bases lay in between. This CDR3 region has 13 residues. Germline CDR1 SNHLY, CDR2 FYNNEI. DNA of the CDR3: TGTGCCAGCAGTCAGGGGTTCCACAATGAGCAGTTCTTC. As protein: CASSQGFHNEQFF.

CDR3 sequence: CASSAGQGNSPLHF. CDR3 coding DNA: TGCGCCAGCAGCGCCGGACAGGGTAATTCACCCCTCCACTTT. This chain links TRBV5-1 with TRBJ1-6, with TRBD1 identical over 8 bases. Trimming removed 4 bases from V and 6 bases from J; junction bases left unmatched: 3. This CDR3 region has 14 residues. Germline CDR1 and CDR2: SGHRS and YFSETQ.

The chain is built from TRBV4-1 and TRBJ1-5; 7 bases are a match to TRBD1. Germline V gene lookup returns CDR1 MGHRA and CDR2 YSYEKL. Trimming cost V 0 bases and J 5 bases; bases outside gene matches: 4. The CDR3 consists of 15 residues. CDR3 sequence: CASSQDRGLDQPQHF. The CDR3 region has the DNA TGCGCCAGCAGCCAAGATAGGGGGCTCGATCAGCCCCAGCATTTT.

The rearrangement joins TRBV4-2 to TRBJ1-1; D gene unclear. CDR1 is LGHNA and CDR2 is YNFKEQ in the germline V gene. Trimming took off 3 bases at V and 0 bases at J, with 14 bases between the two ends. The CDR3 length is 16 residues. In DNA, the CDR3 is TGTGCCAGCAGCCAGGAAGACTCGGTTGTGAACACTGAAGCTTTCTTT. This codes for CASSQEDSVVNTEAFF.

For the CDR3, the DNA is TGTGCCAGCAGCCCTGGGGGGGGAGCCTACGAGCAGTACTTC. Amino acids: CASSPGGGAYEQYF. This chain links TRBV7-9 with TRBJ2-7, with TRBD2 matching over 7 bases. The CDR3 runs to 14 residues. J was trimmed by 2 bases and V by 5 bases; bases with no gene match: 6. Germline assignment: CDR1 SEHNR and CDR2 FQNEAQ (reference sequence).

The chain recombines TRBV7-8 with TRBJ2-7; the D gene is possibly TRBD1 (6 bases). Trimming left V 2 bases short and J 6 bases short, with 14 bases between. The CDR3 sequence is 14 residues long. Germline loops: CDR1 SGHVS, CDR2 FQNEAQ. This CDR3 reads CASSLRGGLGEQYV. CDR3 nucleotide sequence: TGTGCCAGCAGCTTACGAGGGGGATTGGGCGAGCAGTACGTC.

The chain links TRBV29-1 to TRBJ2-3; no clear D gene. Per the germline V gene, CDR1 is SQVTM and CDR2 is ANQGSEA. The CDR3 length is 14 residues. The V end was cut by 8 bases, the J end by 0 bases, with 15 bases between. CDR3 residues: CSIGVGWSTDTQYF. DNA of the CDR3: TGCAGCATTGGGGTCGGGTGGAGCACAGATACGCAGTATTTT.

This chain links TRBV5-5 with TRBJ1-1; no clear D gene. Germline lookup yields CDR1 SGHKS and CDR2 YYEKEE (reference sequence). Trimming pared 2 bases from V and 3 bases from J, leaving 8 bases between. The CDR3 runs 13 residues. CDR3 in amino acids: CASSFNRYTEAFF. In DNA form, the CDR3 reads TGTGCCAGCAGCTTTAACAGATACACTGAAGCTTTCTTT.

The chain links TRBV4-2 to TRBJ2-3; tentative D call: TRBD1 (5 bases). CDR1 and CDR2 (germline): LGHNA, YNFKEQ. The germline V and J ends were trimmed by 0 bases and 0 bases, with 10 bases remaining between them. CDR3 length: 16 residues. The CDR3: CASSQDWTSSTDTQYF. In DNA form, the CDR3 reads TGTGCCAGCAGCCAAGATTGGACAAGTAGCACAGATACGCAGTATTTT.

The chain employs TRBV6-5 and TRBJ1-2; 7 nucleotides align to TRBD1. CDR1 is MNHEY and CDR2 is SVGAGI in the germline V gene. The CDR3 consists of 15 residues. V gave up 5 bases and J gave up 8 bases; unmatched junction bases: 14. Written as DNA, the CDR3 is TGTGCCAGCAGTAAACAGGGGACGTTTGTTGGAGGCTACACCTTC. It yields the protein CASSKQGTFVGGYTF.

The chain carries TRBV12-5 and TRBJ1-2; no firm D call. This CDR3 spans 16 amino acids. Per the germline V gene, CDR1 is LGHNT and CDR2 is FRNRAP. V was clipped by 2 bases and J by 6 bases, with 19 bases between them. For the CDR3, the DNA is TGTGCTAGTGGTTTGACCCCGCTAGGGAGGGAGCATGGCTACACCTTC. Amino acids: CASGLTPLGREHGYTF.

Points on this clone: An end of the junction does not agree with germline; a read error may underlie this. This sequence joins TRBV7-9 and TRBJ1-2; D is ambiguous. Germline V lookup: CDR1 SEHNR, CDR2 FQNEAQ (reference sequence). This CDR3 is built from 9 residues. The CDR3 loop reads CASSSNTLF. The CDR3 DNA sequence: TGTGCCAGCAGCTCAAATACTCTTTTC.

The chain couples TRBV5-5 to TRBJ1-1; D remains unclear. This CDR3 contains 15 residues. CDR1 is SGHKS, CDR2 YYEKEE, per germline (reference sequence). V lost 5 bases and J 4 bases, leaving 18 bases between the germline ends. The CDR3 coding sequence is TGTGCCAGCAGGCTGCCCTCCACAGCTGCCACTGAAGCTTTCTTT. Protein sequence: CASRLPSTAATEAFF.

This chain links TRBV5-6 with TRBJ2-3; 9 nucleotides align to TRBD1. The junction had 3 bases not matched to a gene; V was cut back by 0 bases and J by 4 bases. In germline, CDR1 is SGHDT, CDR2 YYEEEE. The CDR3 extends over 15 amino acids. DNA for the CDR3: TGTGCCAGCAGCTTGGATACAGGGGGCGCAGATACGCAGTATTTT. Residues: CASSLDTGGADTQYF. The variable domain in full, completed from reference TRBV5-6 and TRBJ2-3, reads DAGVTQSPTHLIKTRGQQVTLRCSPKSGHDTVSWYQQALGQGPQFIFQYYEEEERQRGNFPDRFSGHQFPNYSSELNVNALLLGDSALYLCASSLDTGGADTQYFGPGTRLTVL.

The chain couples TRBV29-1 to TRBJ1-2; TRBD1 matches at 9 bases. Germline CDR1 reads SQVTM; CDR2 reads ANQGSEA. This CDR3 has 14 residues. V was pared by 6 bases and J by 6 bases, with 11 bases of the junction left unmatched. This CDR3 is CSVPTGTGYDGYTF. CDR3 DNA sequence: TGCAGCGTCCCGACCGGGACAGGGTATGATGGCTACACCTTC.

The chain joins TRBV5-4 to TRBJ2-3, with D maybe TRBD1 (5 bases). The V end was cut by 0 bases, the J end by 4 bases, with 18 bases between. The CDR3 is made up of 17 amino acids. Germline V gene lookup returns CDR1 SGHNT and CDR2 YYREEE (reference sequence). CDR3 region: CASSLGGRGSYADTQYF. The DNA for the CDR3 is TGTGCCAGCAGCTTGGGGGGAAGGGGTTCATACGCAGATACGCAGTATTTT.

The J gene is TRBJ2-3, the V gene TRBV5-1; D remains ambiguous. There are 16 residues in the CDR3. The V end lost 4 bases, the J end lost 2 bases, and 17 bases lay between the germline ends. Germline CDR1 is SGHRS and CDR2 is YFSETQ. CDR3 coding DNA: TGCGCCAGCAGCGCCGTAGAGACTCTAAACACAGATACGCAGTATTTT. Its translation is CASSAVETLNTDTQYF.

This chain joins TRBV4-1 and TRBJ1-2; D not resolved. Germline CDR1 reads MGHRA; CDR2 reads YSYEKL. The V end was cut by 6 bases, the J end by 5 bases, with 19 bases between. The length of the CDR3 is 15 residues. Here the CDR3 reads CASSPGLPIAYGYTF. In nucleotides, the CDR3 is TGCGCCAGCAGTCCTGGACTACCGATAGCTTATGGCTACACCTTC.

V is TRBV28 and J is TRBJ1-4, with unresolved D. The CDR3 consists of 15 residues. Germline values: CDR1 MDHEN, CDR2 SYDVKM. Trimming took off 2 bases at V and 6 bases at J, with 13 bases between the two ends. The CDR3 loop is CASSLGRGYDEKLFF. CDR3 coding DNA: TGTGCCAGCAGTTTAGGGAGAGGTTACGATGAAAAACTGTTTTTT.

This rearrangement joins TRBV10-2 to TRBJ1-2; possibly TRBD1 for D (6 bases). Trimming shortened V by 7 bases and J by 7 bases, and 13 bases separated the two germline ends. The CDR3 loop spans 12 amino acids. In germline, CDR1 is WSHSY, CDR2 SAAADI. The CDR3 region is CASIGQTGGYTF. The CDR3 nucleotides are TGCGCCAGCATTGGACAGACGGGTGGCTACACCTTC.